Below, 11 T cell receptor beta chains from the same sample are listed, as sequenced in a study of cytomegalovirus exposure and HLA in healthy donors. Amplification used 60 Vbeta primers and 13 Jbeta primers. Sequencing was performed with immunoSEQ multiplex PCR; in TCRdb, only in-frame clones are kept and a portion is missing. The table lists under 150,000 clones, 82% of them singletons. The sample was PBMCs. These receptors originate from a male donor in good health and CMV-seronegative.

This rearrangement joins TRBV4-1 to TRBJ2-1; D possibly corresponds to TRBD2 (6 bases). CDR1 and CDR2 (germline): MGHRA, YSYEKL. CDR3 length equals 12 residues. Trimming pared 1 base from V and 12 bases from J, leaving 10 bases between. The CDR3 protein is CASSQVGGGQFF. In DNA form, the CDR3 reads TGCGCCAGCAGCCAAGTGGGAGGCGGGCAGTTCTTC.

The rearrangement links TRBV5-1 to TRBJ2-2; TRBD2 matches 16 bases. From germline, CDR1 is SGHRS and CDR2 YFSETQ. V gave up 0 bases and J gave up 3 bases; unmatched junction bases: 8. The CDR3 is made up of 20 amino acids. The CDR3 protein is CASSLEGLAGGPADTGELFF. The CDR3 DNA reads as TGCGCCAGCAGCTTGGAGGGACTAGCGGGAGGGCCGGCGGACACCGGGGAGCTGTTTTTT. Complete variable domain (other parts from reference TRBV5-1 and TRBJ2-2): KAGVTQTPRYLIKTRGQQVTLSCSPISGHRSVSWYQQTPGQGLQFLFEYFSETQRNKGNFPGRFSGRQFSNSRSEMNVSTLELGDSALYLCASSLEGLAGGPADTGELFFGEGSRLTVL.

The sample holds one count of this clone. The chain carries TRBV29-1 and TRBJ1-1, with D perhaps TRBD1 (6 bases). Germline CDR1 and CDR2: SQVTM and ANQGSEA. The CDR3 spans 13 residues. V lost 8 bases and J 4 bases, leaving 17 bases between the germline ends. CDR3 residues: CSFRGGAGTEAFF. Written as DNA, the CDR3 is TGCAGCTTCCGGGGGGGGGCAGGCACTGAAGCTTTCTTT.

The rearrangement links TRBV7-9 to TRBJ2-7, with D possibly being TRBD2 (7 bases). Trimming cost V 11 bases and J 6 bases, with 20 bases left between them. CDR3 length equals 13 residues. Looked up from germline, CDR1 is SEHNR and CDR2 is FQNEAQ (reference sequence). The DNA for the CDR3 is TGTGCCGGGGGGGTGGGGGGCTCGGTCGAGCAGTACTTC. The encoded protein is CAGGVGGSVEQYF.

The chain combines TRBV7-9 with TRBJ2-3; D ambiguous. This CDR3 contains 12 residues. Germline CDR1 SEHNR, CDR2 FQNEAQ (reference sequence). V was trimmed by 11 bases and J by 0 bases, leaving 9 bases between them. The CDR3 DNA is TGTGCCGACACCCCAAGCACAGATACGCAGTATTTT. Translation gives CADTPSTDTQYF. Full variable domain (rest looked up from reference TRBV7-9 and TRBJ2-3): DTGVSQNPRHKITKRGQNVTFRCDPISEHNRLYWYRQTLGQGPEFLTYFQNEAQLEKSRLLSDRFSAERPKGSFSTLEIQRTEQGDSAMYLCADTPSTDTQYFGPGTRLTVL.

The chain employs TRBV27 and TRBJ2-1, with TRBD1 as a possible D gene (5 bases). The CDR3 contains 15 residues. Germline CDR1 MNHEY, CDR2 SMNVEV (reference sequence). V was clipped by 8 bases and J by 1 base, with 15 bases between them. This chain's CDR3 is CASGPQAGSYNEQFF. The CDR3 DNA is TGTGCCAGCGGTCCACAGGCCGGGTCCTACAATGAGCAGTTCTTC.

V and J are TRBV4-3 and TRBJ2-7, with 8 bases matching TRBD2. There are 18 residues in the CDR3. CDR1 is LGHNA, CDR2 YSLEER, per germline. V gave up 1 base and J gave up 0 bases; unmatched junction bases: 11. As DNA, the CDR3 is TGCGCCAGCAGCCAAGTATTTCTAGCGGGCCGGCCCTCCTACGAGCAGTACTTC. Amino acid sequence: CASSQVFLAGRPSYEQYF.

The genes are TRBV28 and TRBJ2-5; TRBD1 aligns across 7 bases. V shed 5 bases, J shed 5 bases, and the junction held 5 bases outside the gene matches. CDR3 length: 13 residues. Germline loops: CDR1 MDHEN, CDR2 SYDVKM. CDR3 region: CASSIGGRETQYF. The CDR3 DNA reads TGTGCCAGCAGTATAGGGGGCAGGGAGACCCAGTACTTC.

The gene calls are TRBV7-2 and TRBJ2-1, with 8 positions matching TRBD2. Germline V gene data show CDR1 as SGHTA and CDR2 as FQGNSA. This CDR3 has 15 amino acids. V shed 2 bases, J shed 7 bases, and the junction held 7 bases outside the gene matches. CDR3 nucleotide sequence: TGTGCCAGCAGCTTATGGGCGGGAGGTGAGAATGAGCAGTTCTTC. Its protein is CASSLWAGGENEQFF.

The chain carries TRBV29-1 and TRBJ2-7; 12 nucleotides line up with TRBD2. Germline CDR1 and CDR2: SQVTM and ANQGSEA. J lost 2 bases, V lost 6 bases, and 5 bases had no gene match. This CDR3 comprises 14 residues. The CDR3 DNA sequence: TGCAGCGTCGAGGGACTAGCGGGCGCCTACGAGCAGTACTTC. This gives the protein CSVEGLAGAYEQYF.

The V call is TRBV5-6, the J call TRBJ2-7, with TRBD2 matching over 10 bases. The CDR3 extends over 16 amino acids. V gave up 3 bases and J gave up 2 bases; unmatched junction bases: 8. From germline, CDR1 is SGHDT and CDR2 YYEEEE. The chain's CDR3 is CASSSPGLATPYEQYF. The CDR3, as DNA: TGTGCCAGCAGCTCACCGGGACTAGCGACGCCCTACGAGCAGTACTTC.